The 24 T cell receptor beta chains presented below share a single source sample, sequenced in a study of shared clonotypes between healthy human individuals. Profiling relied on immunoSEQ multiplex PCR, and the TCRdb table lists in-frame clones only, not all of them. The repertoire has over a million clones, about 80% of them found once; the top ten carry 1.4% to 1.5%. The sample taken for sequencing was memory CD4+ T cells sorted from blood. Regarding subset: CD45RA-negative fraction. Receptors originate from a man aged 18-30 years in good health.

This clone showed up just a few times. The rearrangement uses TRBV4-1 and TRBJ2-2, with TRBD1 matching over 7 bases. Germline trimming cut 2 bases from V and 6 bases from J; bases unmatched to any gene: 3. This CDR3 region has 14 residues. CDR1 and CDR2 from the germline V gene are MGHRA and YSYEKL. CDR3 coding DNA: TGCGCCAGCAGCCAACTCGGGACAGCCGGGGAGCTGTTTTTT. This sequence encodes CASSQLGTAGELFF.

The CDR3 nucleotides read TGCGCCAGCAGCTTGGTCCTGGGACAGGGTTACGAGCAGTACTTC. This gives the protein CASSLVLGQGYEQYF. The chain is built from TRBV5-1 and TRBJ2-7, with 9 positions matching TRBD1. Unmatched junction bases numbered 5, after V lost 0 bases and J lost 4 bases. The CDR3 consists of 15 residues. The germline gives CDR1 SGHRS, CDR2 YFSETQ.

CDR3 protein: CAWTHRGEEKLFF. The CDR3 region has the DNA TGTGCCTGGACCCACAGGGGCGAGGAAAAACTGTTTTTT. V usage is TRBV30 and J usage is TRBJ1-4, with 7 bases identical to TRBD1. V lost 4 bases to trimming and J lost 8 bases; unmatched junction nucleotides: 7. Looked up from germline, CDR1 is GTSNPN and CDR2 is SVGIG (reference sequence). The CDR3 covers 13 residues.

The CDR3 DNA reads TGTGCCTGGAGAAGACCCGGGACTTCAGATACGCAGTATTTT. Residues: CAWRRPGTSDTQYF. The chain links TRBV30 to TRBJ2-3, with TRBD2 as a possible D gene (6 bases). This CDR3 spans 14 amino acids. Between the trimmed V and J ends, which lost 3 bases and 4 bases, there was a span of 14 bases. Germline lookup yields CDR1 GTSNPN and CDR2 SVGIG (reference sequence).

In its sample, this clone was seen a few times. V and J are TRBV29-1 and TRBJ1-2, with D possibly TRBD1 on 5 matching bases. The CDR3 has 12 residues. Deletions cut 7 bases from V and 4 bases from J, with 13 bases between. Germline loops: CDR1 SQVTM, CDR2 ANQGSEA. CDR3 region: CSGRQGGYGYTF. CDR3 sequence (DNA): TGCAGCGGGAGGCAGGGCGGCTATGGCTACACCTTC.

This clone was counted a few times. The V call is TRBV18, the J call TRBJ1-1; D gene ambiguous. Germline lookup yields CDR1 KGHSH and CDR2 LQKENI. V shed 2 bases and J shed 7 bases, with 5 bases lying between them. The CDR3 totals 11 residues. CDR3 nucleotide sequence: TGTGCCAGCTCACCAGCCAATGAAGCTTTCTTT. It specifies CASSPANEAFF.

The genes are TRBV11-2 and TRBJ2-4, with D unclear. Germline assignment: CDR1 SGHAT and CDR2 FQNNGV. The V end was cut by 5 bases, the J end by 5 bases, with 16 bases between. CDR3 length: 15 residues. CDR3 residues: CASSPYGGGQNIQYF. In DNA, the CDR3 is TGTGCCAGCAGCCCTTACGGCGGCGGCCAAAACATTCAGTACTTC.

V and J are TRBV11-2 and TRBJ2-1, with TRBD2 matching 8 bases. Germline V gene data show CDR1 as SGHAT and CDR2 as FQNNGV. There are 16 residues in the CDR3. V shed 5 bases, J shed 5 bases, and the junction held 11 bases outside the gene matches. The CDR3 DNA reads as TGTGCCAGCAGCCCCAGTGCGGGGGGCAACCACAATGAGCAGTTCTTC. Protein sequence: CASSPSAGGNHNEQFF.

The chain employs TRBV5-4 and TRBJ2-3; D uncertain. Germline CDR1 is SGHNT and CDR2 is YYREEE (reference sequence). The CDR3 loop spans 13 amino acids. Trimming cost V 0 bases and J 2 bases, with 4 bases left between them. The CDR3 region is CASSLANTDTQYF. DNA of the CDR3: TGTGCCAGCAGCTTGGCTAACACAGATACGCAGTATTTT. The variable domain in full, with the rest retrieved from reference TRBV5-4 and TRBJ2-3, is ETGVTQSPTHLIKTRGQQVTLRCSSQSGHNTVSWYQQALGQGPQFIFQYYREEENGRGNFPPRFSGLQFPNYSSELNVNALELDDSALYLCASSLANTDTQYFGPGTRLTVL.

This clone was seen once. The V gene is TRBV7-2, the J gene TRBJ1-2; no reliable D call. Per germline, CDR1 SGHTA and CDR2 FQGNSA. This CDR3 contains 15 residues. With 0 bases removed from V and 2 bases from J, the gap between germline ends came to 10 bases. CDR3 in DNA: TGTGCCAGCAGCTTAGCTGTGGCAGGAAACTATGGCTACACCTTC. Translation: CASSLAVAGNYGYTF.

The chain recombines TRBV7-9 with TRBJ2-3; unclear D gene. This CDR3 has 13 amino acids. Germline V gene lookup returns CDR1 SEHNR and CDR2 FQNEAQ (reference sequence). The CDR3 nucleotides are TGTGCTTGGCGAGAAGGGATCGGAGATACGCAGTATTTT. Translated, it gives CAWREGIGDTQYF.

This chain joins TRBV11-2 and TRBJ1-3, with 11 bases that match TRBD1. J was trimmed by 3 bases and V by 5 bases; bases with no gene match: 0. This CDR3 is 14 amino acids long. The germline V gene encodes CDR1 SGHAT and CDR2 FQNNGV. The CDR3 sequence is CASSGTGGGNTIYF. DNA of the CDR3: TGTGCCAGCAGCGGGACAGGGGGTGGAAACACCATATATTTT.

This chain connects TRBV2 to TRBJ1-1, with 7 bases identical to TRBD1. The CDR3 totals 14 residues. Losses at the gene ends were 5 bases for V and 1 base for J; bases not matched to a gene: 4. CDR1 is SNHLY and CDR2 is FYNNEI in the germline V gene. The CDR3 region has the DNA TGTGCCAGCAGTACACAGGGGACGAACACTGAAGCTTTCTTT. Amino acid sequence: CASSTQGTNTEAFF.

CDR3 DNA: TGCGCCAGCAGCTTGGTTGCTAGCGGGGGGCTAGCCAAAAACATTCAGTACTTC. Residues: CASSLVASGGLAKNIQYF. The V and J genes are TRBV5-1 and TRBJ2-4, with TRBD2 matching over 11 bases. V lost 0 bases to trimming and J lost 0 bases; unmatched junction nucleotides: 5. Germline loops: CDR1 SGHRS, CDR2 YFSETQ. The length of the CDR3 is 18 residues.

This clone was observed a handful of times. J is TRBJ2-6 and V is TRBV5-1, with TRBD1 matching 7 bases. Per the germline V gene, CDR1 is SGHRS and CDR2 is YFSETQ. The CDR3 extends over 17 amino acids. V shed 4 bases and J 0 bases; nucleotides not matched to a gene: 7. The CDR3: CASSLTGDISGANVLTF. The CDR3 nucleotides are TGCGCCAGCAGCCTTACAGGGGACATCTCTGGGGCCAACGTCCTGACTTTC.

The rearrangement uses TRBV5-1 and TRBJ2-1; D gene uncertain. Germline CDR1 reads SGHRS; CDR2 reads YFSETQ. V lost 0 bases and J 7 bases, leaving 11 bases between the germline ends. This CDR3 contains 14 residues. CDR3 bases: TGCGCCAGCAGCTTGGTCGGCCATCGGAATGAGCAGTTCTTC. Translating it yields CASSLVGHRNEQFF.

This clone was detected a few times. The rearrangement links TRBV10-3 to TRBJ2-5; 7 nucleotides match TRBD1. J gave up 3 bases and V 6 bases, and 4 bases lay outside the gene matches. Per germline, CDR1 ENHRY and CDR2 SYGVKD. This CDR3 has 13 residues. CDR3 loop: CAIRTQGEETQYF. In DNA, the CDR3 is TGTGCCATCAGAACCCAGGGGGAAGAGACCCAGTACTTC.

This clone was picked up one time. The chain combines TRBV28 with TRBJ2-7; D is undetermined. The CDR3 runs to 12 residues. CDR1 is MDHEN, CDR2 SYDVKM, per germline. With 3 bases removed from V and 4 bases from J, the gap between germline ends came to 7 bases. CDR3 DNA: TGTGCCAGCAGTTTCGCGATATACGAGCAGTACTTC. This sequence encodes CASSFAIYEQYF. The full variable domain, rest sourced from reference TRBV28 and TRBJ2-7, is DVKVTQSSRYLVKRTGEKVFLECVQDMDHENMFWYRQDPGLGLRLIYFSYDVKMKEKGDIPEGYSVSREKKERFSLILESASTNQTSMYLCASSFAIYEQYFGPGTRLTVT.

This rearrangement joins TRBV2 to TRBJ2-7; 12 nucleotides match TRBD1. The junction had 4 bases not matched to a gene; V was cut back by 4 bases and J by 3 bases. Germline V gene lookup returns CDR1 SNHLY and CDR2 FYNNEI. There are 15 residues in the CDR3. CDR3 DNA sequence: TGTGCCAGCAGTGCGGGGACAGGGGGCGTCTACGAGCAGTACTTC. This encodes CASSAGTGGVYEQYF.

The CDR3 loop is CASSLPGRQAVGGYTF. DNA of the CDR3: TGTGCCAGCAGCTTACCCGGGAGACAGGCGGTGGGGGGCTACACCTTC. The genes are TRBV11-2 and TRBJ1-2, with D possibly being TRBD1 (6 bases). Germline CDR1 SGHAT, CDR2 FQNNGV. V lost 2 bases and J lost 8, with 21 bases in between. CDR3 length: 16 residues.

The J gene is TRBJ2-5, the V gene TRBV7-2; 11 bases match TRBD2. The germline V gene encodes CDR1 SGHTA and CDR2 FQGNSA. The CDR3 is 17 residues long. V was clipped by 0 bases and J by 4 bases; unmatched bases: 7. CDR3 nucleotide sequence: TGTGCCAGCAGCTTAGCGTTAGCGGGGGGGCCGGGAGAGACCCAGTACTTC. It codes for CASSLALAGGPGETQYF.

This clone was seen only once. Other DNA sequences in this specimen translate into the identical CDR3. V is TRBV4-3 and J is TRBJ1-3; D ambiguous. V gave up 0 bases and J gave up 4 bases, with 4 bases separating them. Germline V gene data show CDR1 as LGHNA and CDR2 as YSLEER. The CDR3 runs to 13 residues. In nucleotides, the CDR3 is TGCGCCAGCAGCCAAGATAGCGGAAACACCATATATTTT. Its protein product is CASSQDSGNTIYF.

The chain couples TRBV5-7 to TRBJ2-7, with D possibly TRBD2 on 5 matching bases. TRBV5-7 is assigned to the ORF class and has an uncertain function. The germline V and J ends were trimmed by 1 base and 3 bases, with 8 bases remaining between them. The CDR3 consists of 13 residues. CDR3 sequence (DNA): TGTGCCAGCAGCTTGATGGGAGACTACGAGCAGTACTTC. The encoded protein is CASSLMGDYEQYF.

The DNA for the CDR3 is TGTGCCAGCAACCCCCTCTGGTCCACCGGGGAGCTGTTTTTT. It is translated as CASNPLWSTGELFF. V is TRBV7-9 and J is TRBJ2-2; the D is unclear. The CDR3 runs 14 residues. Per germline, CDR1 SEHNR and CDR2 FQNEAQ (reference sequence). V lost 7 bases and J lost 4, with 13 bases in between.